Given below is one TCR beta chain in context. The antigen it binds to is not known. No per-base quality is available; no much larger clone lies one base away. The CDR3 measures 12 amino acids from cysteine to phenylalanine. Of all the DNA, just the CDR3 is kept, 36 bases in frame from base 1. Sequences DFQATT (CDR1) and SNEGSKA (CDR2) are obtained from the germline V gene (reference sequence). The trim is 0 bases for V and 10 bases for J, with a gap of 9 bases between the germline ends. The protocol used for the library was PCR. DNA from cultured CD4+ T cells was subjected to TCR sequencing with the Oncomine TCR Beta short-read assay at the Johns Hopkins FTIC core. Genomic DNA was extracted from the cultured CD4+ T cells with the QIAamp micro DNA kit. Oncomine TCR Beta libraries from cultured CD4+ T cells were pooled using unique dual indexes and sequenced on an Illumina iSeq 100. Under the source paper's analysis protocol: Non-productive sequences were removed, and CDR3s not starting with C, not ending with F or W, or shorter than 7 amino acids were discarded. The MANAFEST web application identified antigen-specific clonotypes by comparing peptide-stimulated wells against reference wells and other culture wells. For a clone to be called positive, the clone needed an FDR below 0.05, an odds ratio above 5, and a productive frequency above 0.1% in at least two of three replicate wells. A clonotype was classed as cross-reactive if the clonotype showed significant expansion both in SARS-CoV-2 spike wells and in at least one common cold coronavirus spike condition. Levenshtein distances (stringdist) and unrooted phylogenetic trees (ape) in R version 3.6.1 were used to assess CDR3 homology. TCRdb cleaned the public reads at Q25 with fastp, built clones with MiXCR and kept in-frame beta chains. Under each unique CDR3 protein, matching rows form one entry showing the most common genes and DNA. The V and J calls and clone size are TCRdb's, not the authors'. The sample profile shows 15,000 to 20,000 distinct CDR3 sequences; about 50% of them were found once. Clones ranked in the top ten supply about 12% of the sample.

The sample's treatment or condition label, in plain terms: approximately 11-day PBMC culture with coronavirus spike peptide pools or control peptides (ViraFEST assay). The study used the ViraFEST assay, which expanded antigen-specific T cells with peptide pools and then identified expanded clonotypes by TCR sequencing. The convalescent patients' positive SARS-CoV-2 PCR tests fell between March and December 2020, which was before the Alpha, Beta and Delta variants emerged in the United States. Each well held 2.2 million or so PBMCs cultured with approximately 9.2 ug/ml peptide pools in IMDM containing approximately 5% human AB serum and approximately 10 IU/ml IL-2. Half of the culture medium was replaced with fresh IL-2-containing medium on days 3 and 7. After 10 days of culture, CD4+ T cells were isolated by negative selection with the EasySep CD4+ T cell isolation kit. Ficoll-Paque Plus gradient centrifugation was used to isolate PBMCs from whole blood, and the isolated PBMCs were then either used fresh or cryopreserved at -140C. Triplicate wells were generally used for each culture condition.

The data stem from a study of vaccination and CD4 T cells after COVID-19 (dated by TCRdb to between 2022 and 2023). Describing the broader study: SARS-CoV-2 positivity had been established in the convalescent patients by nasal swab PCR, and mild disease was recorded in several of these patients and severe disease in one. Post-COVID blood samples were collected from convalescent patients a median of roughly 100 days after diagnosis, with a range of about 30 to 180 days. Participants got two doses of the Pfizer-BioNTech BNT162b2 vaccine (n=8) or two doses of the Moderna mRNA-1273 vaccine (n=2). The cultures were stimulated with overlapping spike peptide pools from SARS-CoV-2 and from the common cold coronaviruses HCoV-NL63, HCoV-OC43 and HCoV-229E. Post-vaccine blood samples were collected a median of 72 days after the second vaccine dose, ranging from roughly 13 to 250 days. In roughly 10 COVID-19 convalescent patients and a few infection-naive healthy vaccine recipients, the spike-specific CD4+ TCR repertoire before mRNA vaccination was compared with the repertoire after mRNA vaccination. The convalescent cohort comprised six males and four females, including two Hispanic individuals, seven Caucasians, two Asians and one multiracial person. In control cultures, a CEFX viral epitope pool was used as positive control, an HIV-1 Nef peptide pool was used as negative control, or no peptide was added.

The investigation overall reported the following: The median number of SARS-CoV-2-reactive clonotypes rose from under 25 after infection to 30 to 45 after vaccination, but the change was not significant. Nearly all vaccine-specific clones in convalescent patients (304 of 307) were mono-reactive for SARS-CoV-2 spike rather than cross-reactive with common cold coronaviruses. The number of convalescent patients in the study was relatively small, and the study did not examine early timepoints following natural infection. In convalescent patients, a median roughly 83% of post-vaccine SARS-CoV-2-reactive clones were detected only after vaccination, and vaccine-specific priming was suggested by this finding.

The receptor chain draws on TRBV20-1 and TRBJ1-4; possibly the D gene is TRBD1, per 5 matching bases. The TCR comes from a human donor who had recovered from COVID-19. Specimen: CD4+ T cells from blood, cultured in vitro. Here the CDR3 is given as CSARDLGGKLFF. The DNA sequence is as follows: TGCAGTGCTAGAGATTTGGGGGGAAAACTGTTTTTT.